This T cell receptor (beta chain) was found in a study of T cells in localized non-small cell lung cancer. Study-wide findings and caveats: The greatest T cell clonality was found in uninvolved adjacent lung (higher than in tumor). Only one tumor region was sequenced, so heterogeneity remains possible.

Trimming removed 2 bases from V and 0 bases from J, with 4 bases in between. The CDR3 length is 13 residues. The germline V gene has CDR1 MNHNS and CDR2 SASEGT. Sequencing used immunoSEQ multiplex PCR; TCRdb keeps in-frame clones, though not all of them. The data contain 20,000 to 30,000 clones, approximately 86% of them singletons. As concerns this clone: What it binds is unknown.

The sequence derives from a female donor of 60 years or more with stage I lung adenocarcinoma. V and J are TRBV6-1 and TRBJ1-1, with unresolved D. The starting material was peripheral blood, obtained before any cancer treatment. CDR3 bases: TGTGCCAGCAGTGAACATTTGAACACTGAAGCTTTCTTT. Protein sequence: CASSEHLNTEAFF.